These 10 T cell receptor beta chains were sequenced from one sample in a study of cytomegalovirus exposure and HLA in healthy donors. The PCR contained 60 Vbeta and 13 Jbeta primers. Assay used: immunoSEQ multiplex PCR; TCRdb lists only in-frame clones, some missing. Its clone listing holds approximately 110,000 clones. What was sequenced was PBMCs. The origin of the receptors is a man in his forties or fifties in good health and CMV-seronegative.

The chain is built from TRBV7-9 and TRBJ2-1; D remains ambiguous. Germline CDR1 and CDR2: SEHNR and FQNEAQ (reference sequence). Trimming shortened V by 5 bases and J by 8 bases, and 16 bases separated the two germline ends. There are 14 residues in the CDR3. Written as DNA, the CDR3 is TGTGCCAGCAGCCTCGGCTTAGCCCTGGATGAGCAGTTCTTC. Encoded protein: CASSLGLALDEQFF.

This chain uses TRBV28 with TRBJ1-1; D ambiguous. The CDR3 covers 15 residues. Between the trimmed V and J ends, which lost 3 bases and 5 bases, there was a span of 16 bases. The germline V gene has CDR1 MDHEN and CDR2 SYDVKM. The CDR3, as DNA: TGTGCCAGCAGTTTGTTGGCAGGCCAAGAGACTGAAGCTTTCTTT. This gives the protein CASSLLAGQETEAFF.

The chain combines TRBV5-4 with TRBJ2-1; D uncertain. This CDR3 region has 14 residues. The V and J ends lost 1 base and 6 bases respectively, with 11 bases between them. Germline assignment: CDR1 SGHNT and CDR2 YYREEE (reference sequence). The DNA for the CDR3 is TGTGCCAGCAGCTTGACGGGTCTGGGCAATGAGCAGTTCTTC. Protein sequence: CASSLTGLGNEQFF.

The V and J genes are TRBV6-1 and TRBJ2-7; possibly TRBD1 for D (5 bases). The CDR3 has 12 residues. V was pared by 5 bases and J by 4 bases, with 9 bases between. Looked up from germline, CDR1 is MNHNS and CDR2 is SASEGT. CDR3 residues: CASSTGSYEQYF. The CDR3 DNA reads as TGTGCCAGCAGTACAGGATCTTACGAGCAGTACTTC.

The chain couples TRBV2 to TRBJ1-6; the D gene is possibly TRBD1 (5 bases). The V and J ends lost 7 bases and 16 bases respectively, with 23 bases between them. The CDR3 totals 14 residues. Germline CDR1 and CDR2: SNHLY and FYNNEI. The CDR3, as DNA: TGTGCCAGCAAAGGTCCAGGGTCGGAATATATTCTCCACTTT. Encoded protein: CASKGPGSEYILHF. The complete variable domain, with remaining parts taken from reference TRBV2 and TRBJ1-6, reads EPEVTQTPSHQVTQMGQEVILRCVPISNHLYFYWYRQILGQKVEFLVSFYNNEISEKSEIFDDQFSVERPDGSNFTLKIRSTKLEDSAMYFCASKGPGSEYILHFGNGTRLTVT.

V and J are TRBV27 and TRBJ2-1; D possibly corresponds to TRBD1 (5 bases). Deletions cut 2 bases from V and 0 bases from J, with 8 bases between. This CDR3 spans 15 amino acids. Germline V gene sequence: CDR1 MNHEY, CDR2 SMNVEV (reference sequence). CDR3 sequence reads: CASSLDRRSYNEQFF. CDR3 nucleotide sequence: TGTGCCAGCAGTTTAGACAGACGCTCCTACAATGAGCAGTTCTTC.

The chain has TRBV25-1 and TRBJ2-1, with 12 bases matching TRBD2. This CDR3 region has 14 residues. Germline trimming cut 9 bases from V and 5 bases from J; bases unmatched to any gene: 5. Germline V gives CDR1 MGHDK, CDR2 SYGVNS. The CDR3 region has the DNA TGTGCCAGTCTAGCGGGAGGGCTAAACAATGAGCAGTTCTTC. Its protein product is CASLAGGLNNEQFF.

V usage is TRBV25-1 and J usage is TRBJ1-2; 7 bases agree with TRBD1. The ends lost 1 base at V and 4 bases at J; junction bases unmatched: 6. Germline CDR1 is MGHDK and CDR2 is SYGVNS. This CDR3 spans 15 amino acids. The CDR3 coding sequence is TGTGCCAGCAGTGAATTCGGCAGGGGGACCTATGGCTACACCTTC. Its protein product is CASSEFGRGTYGYTF.

The chain joins TRBV28 to TRBJ1-1; TRBD1 is a possible D gene (6 bases). The CDR3 sequence is 14 residues long. The germline CDR1 and CDR2 sequences are MDHEN and SYDVKM. Trimming left V 5 bases short and J 0 bases short, with 10 bases between. CDR3 in DNA: TGTGCCAGCAGTCACGGACAGTTGAACACTGAAGCTTTCTTT. Its translation: CASSHGQLNTEAFF.

The V gene is TRBV14, the J gene TRBJ1-3; 8 bases fit TRBD1. Germline values: CDR1 SGHDN, CDR2 FVKESK. J lost 4 bases, V lost 5 bases, and 7 bases had no gene match. The CDR3 has 15 residues. CDR3 protein: CASSTGQGAGNTIYF. The CDR3 DNA is TGTGCCAGCAGCACCGGACAGGGCGCGGGAAACACCATATATTTT. Full variable domain (rest looked up from reference TRBV14 and TRBJ1-3): EAGVTQFPSHSVIEKGQTVTLRCDPISGHDNLYWYRRVMGKEIKFLLHFVKESKQDESGMPNNRFLAERTGGTYSTLKVQPAELEDSGVYFCASSTGQGAGNTIYFGEGSWLTVV.